This record looks at one T cell receptor beta chain sequence and its context. Its antigen remains unidentified. This specimen belongs to a study of CD4 T cells in relation to SARS-CoV-2 and coronaviruses. The table came from immunoSEQ multiplex PCR; TCRdb's copy has only in-frame clones and leaves some out. Found here are about 40,000 clones, 82% of them singletons; the top ten hold 3.5% to 5%. The sequence was collected from an adult with COVID-19. Material: naive CD4+ T cells from PBMCs, cultured in vitro. Specified subset: naive CD4+ T cells isolated by negative enrichment.

CDR3: CASSRGNTGELFF. CDR3 sequence (DNA): TGTGCCAGCAGTCGAGGGAACACCGGGGAGCTGTTTTTT. The chain carries TRBV5-6 and TRBJ2-2, with D hard to call. The CDR3 runs 13 residues. CDR1 SGHDT and CDR2 YYEEEE come from the germline V gene. V was shortened by 5 bases and J by 1 base, with 6 bases between the two germline ends.